Below, one T cell receptor beta chain is given with its context. The antigen remains unidentified. TCRdb keeps only in-frame clones here, not all; method: immunoSEQ multiplex PCR. Among 75,000 to 90,000 clones listed, about 84% were seen once. These data belong to a study of T cell responses to AZD1222 COVID-19 vaccine. As for the study in general: Both about-4-week and about-12-week second-dose recipients were combined. Study observations and caveats: The study sampled repertoires only after the peak T cell response. Clonal diversity was possibly underestimated, and the donors were mostly white British, with more females. Among vaccine-associated CD4 TCRs, coverage spanned spike, with dominance at 160-218 and 743-854.

Germline CDR1 and CDR2: MNHEY and SVGAGI. Trimming stripped 2 bases from V and 3 bases from J, with 16 bases between. This CDR3 has 16 amino acids. The sample here was peripheral blood, taken on day 0 of AZD1222 vaccination. The V call is TRBV6-5, the J call TRBJ1-2, with D perhaps matching TRBD1 (5 bases). This TCR was sampled from an adult in good health. The CDR3 DNA reads as TGTGCCAGCAGTTACGTGAGGGACGGAGGGGACTATGGCTACACCTTC. Translated, it gives CASSYVRDGGDYGYTF.